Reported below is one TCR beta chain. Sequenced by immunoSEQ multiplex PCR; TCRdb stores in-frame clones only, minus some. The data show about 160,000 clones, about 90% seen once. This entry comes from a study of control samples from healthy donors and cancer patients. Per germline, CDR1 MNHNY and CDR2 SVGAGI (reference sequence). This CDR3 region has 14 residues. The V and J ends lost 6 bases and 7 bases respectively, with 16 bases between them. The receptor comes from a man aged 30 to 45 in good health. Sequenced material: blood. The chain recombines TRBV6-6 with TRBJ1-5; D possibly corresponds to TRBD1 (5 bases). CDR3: CASSDRTVVQPQHF. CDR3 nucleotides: TGTGCCAGCAGCGACAGAACGGTGGTCCAGCCCCAGCATTTT.